Reported below is one TCR beta chain. The use of a sample-barcoded 5' primer and a J-beta primer mix characterized a second PCR of roughly 7 to 12 cycles. TCRdb re-called the 5' RACE reads with MiXCR, one entry per CDR3 protein. The sample records about 730,000 distinct CDR3 sequences, about 40% being singletons. The entry originates in a study of blood T cells in healthy people across ages. This CDR3 has 15 residues. From germline, CDR1 is SGDLS and CDR2 YYNGEE. Trimming cost V 4 bases and J 6 bases; bases outside gene matches: 9. The TCR sequence derives from a woman aged 60-70 years in good health. J is TRBJ2-1 and V is TRBV9, with 8 bases identical to TRBD2. The specimen sequenced was blood. CDR3 protein: CASSPSGTRSNEQFF. DNA of the CDR3: TGTGCCAGCAGCCCCTCAGGGACTAGATCCAATGAGCAGTTCTTC. Full variable domain (missing parts from reference TRBV9 and TRBJ2-1): DSGVTQTPKHLITATGQRVTLRCSPRSGDLSVYWYQQSLDQGLQFLIQYYNGEERAKGNILERFSAQQFPDLHSELNLSSLELGDSALYFCASSPSGTRSNEQFFGPGTRLTVL.